The sequence of this TCR beta chain was determined in a study of shared clonotypes between healthy human individuals. Study-wide context: The people who gave samples were a couple of women and a few men aged 18 to 49. Findings and limits, study-wide: Sharing of clonotypes among donors was expected to vary with sequencing depth.

Per the original methods: There were no quality scores in the junction-only immunoSEQ sequences, so filtering differed. Measured with immunoSEQ multiplex PCR; TCRdb has only the in-frame clones, and not every one. V and J calls and clone size come straight from that table; D and trimming were deduced from the DNA. The sample includes approximately 2,200,000 clones, 85% to 95% of them seen just once. Comment on this clone: Its specificity is not known.

CDR3 length equals 13 residues. Looked up from germline, CDR1 is LNHDA and CDR2 is SQIVND (reference sequence). Trimming took 10 bases from V and 3 from J; bases not matched to a gene: 9. CD8 cells regarded as naive lacked CD45RO, were positively chosen for CCR7, and omitted terminally differentiated effector memory CD45RA+ cells. Sequencing was carried out using naive CD8+ T cells from PBMCs. J is TRBJ2-7 and V is TRBV19; 7 nucleotides line up with TRBD2. The sequence was obtained from a man in his late teens or twenties in good health. Some clones in this sample may be carry-over from other donors' samples. CDR3 in amino acids: CATRSWEGYEQYF. The CDR3 nucleotides read TGTGCCACCCGTAGCTGGGAGGGCTACGAGCAGTACTTC.